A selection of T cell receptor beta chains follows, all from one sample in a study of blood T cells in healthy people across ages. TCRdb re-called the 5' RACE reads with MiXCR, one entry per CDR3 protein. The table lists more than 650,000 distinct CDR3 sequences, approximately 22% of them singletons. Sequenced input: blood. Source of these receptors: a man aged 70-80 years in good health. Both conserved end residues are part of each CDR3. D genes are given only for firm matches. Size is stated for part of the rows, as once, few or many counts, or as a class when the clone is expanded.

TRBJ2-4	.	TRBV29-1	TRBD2	TGCAGCGTTGGTAGCGGGGGGGCCGAGCCAAACATTCAGTACTTC	CSVGSGGAEPNIQYF
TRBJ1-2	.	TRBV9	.	TGTGCCAGCAGTCCCCGGGGCTACACCTTC	CASSPRGYTF
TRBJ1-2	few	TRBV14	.	TGTGCCAGCAGCAGCGGACAGATCTATGGCTACACCTTC	CASSSGQIYGYTF
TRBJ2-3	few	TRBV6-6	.	TGTGCCAGCAACCCGGGGCGGGGTAAAGGGACAGATACGCAGTATTTT	CASNPGRGKGTDTQYF
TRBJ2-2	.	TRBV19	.	TGTGCCAGTGGGAGAGCGAACACCGGGGAGCTGTTTTTT	CASGRANTGELFF
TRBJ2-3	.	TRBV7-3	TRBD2	TGTGCCAGCAGCTCGGGACTAGAAGCAACAGATACGCAGTATTTT	CASSSGLEATDTQYF
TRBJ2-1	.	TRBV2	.	TGTGCCAGCAGGACCGGGGGCTATAACAATGAGCAGTTCTTC	CASRTGGYNNEQFF
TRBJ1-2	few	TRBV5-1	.	TGCGCCAGCAGCTTCATCGACACGAAACAGTATGGCTACACCTTC	CASSFIDTKQYGYTF
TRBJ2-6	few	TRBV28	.	TGTGCCAGCACCCCGGACTCTGGGGCCAACGTCCTGACTTTC	CASTPDSGANVLTF
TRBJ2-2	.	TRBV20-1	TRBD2	TGCAGTGCTAGGAGCGGGAGTGCGAACACCGGGGAGCTGTTTTTT	CSARSGSANTGELFF